The 26 T cell receptor beta chains below come from one sample, sequenced in a study of human T cells and chemical hapten exposure. TCRdb called the RACE reads again in MiXCR, with one record for every CDR3 protein. The sample lists around 130,000 distinct CDR3 sequences, roughly 9% occurring once. Time point denoted: healthy volunteer bleed at 2 weeks. Unseparated into fractions, whole blood served as the source from which total RNA was extracted. The sequencing sample was made of whole blood. These receptors all stem from a male donor in good health. Some clones in this sample may be carry-over from other donors' samples.

This clonotype was observed a handful of times. The chain recombines TRBV20-1 with TRBJ1-5, with TRBD1 matching 7 bases. The CDR3 consists of 16 residues. V lost 0 bases and J lost 4; bases outside the gene matches: 9. The germline CDR1 and CDR2 sequences are DFQATT and SNEGSKA (reference sequence). CDR3 sequence: CSARESGDRVNQPQHF. CDR3 sequence (DNA): TGCAGTGCTAGAGAATCTGGCGACAGGGTAAATCAGCCCCAGCATTTT.

The chain has TRBV5-6 and TRBJ2-1, with 9 bases aligning to TRBD1. Unmatched junction bases numbered 5, after V lost 2 bases and J lost 2 bases. Germline V CDR1 and CDR2: SGHDT, YYEEEE. This CDR3 is 16 amino acids long. The CDR3 spells CASSFRQGETYNEQFF. The CDR3 DNA is TGTGCCAGCAGCTTCCGACAGGGGGAAACCTACAATGAGCAGTTCTTC.

The chain uses TRBV10-2 and TRBJ2-7; TRBD1 aligns across 7 bases. The CDR3 runs to 12 residues. V trimming: 8 bases; J trimming: 3 bases; junction bases outside the gene matches: 4. Germline V gene lookup returns CDR1 WSHSY and CDR2 SAAADI. The CDR3 loop reads CASATGSYEQYF. CDR3 coding DNA: TGCGCCAGCGCGACAGGGAGCTACGAGCAGTACTTC.

The V call is TRBV27, the J call TRBJ2-7, with 8 bases fitting TRBD2. CDR1 and CDR2 (germline): MNHEY, SMNVEV (reference sequence). V was clipped by 3 bases and J by 4 bases; unmatched bases: 5. The CDR3 covers 14 residues. The CDR3 reads CASSFSGNGYEQYF. The CDR3 DNA reads as TGTGCCAGCAGTTTTAGCGGGAACGGGTACGAGCAGTACTTC.

This clonotype was counted only a few times. V usage is TRBV5-1 and J usage is TRBJ2-1; 7 bases line up with TRBD2. Trimming at V came to 0 bases and at J to 2 bases, leaving 8 bases not matched to a gene. This CDR3 region has 17 residues. Germline V gives CDR1 SGHRS, CDR2 YFSETQ. CDR3 DNA sequence: TGCGCCAGCAGCTTGGCCTGGGCTAGCGGTGCCTACAATGAGCAGTTCTTC. This encodes CASSLAWASGAYNEQFF.

This clonotype has a count of ten or more. At one of its ends the junction is not consistent with the germline gene, which may arise from a read error. The rearrangement uses TRBV12-3 or TRBV12-4 and TRBJ1-5; possible D gene TRBD1, 6 bases. CDR3 size: 14 residues. As DNA, the CDR3 is TGTGCCAGCAGCTTAGGGGGTAGCAATCAGCCCCAGCATTTT. This codes for CASSLGGSNQPQHF.

This clonotype appeared a few times. V usage is TRBV10-3 and J usage is TRBJ2-3; the match to TRBD1 covers 10 bases. This CDR3 is built from 17 residues. V shed 0 bases and J 1 base; nucleotides not matched to a gene: 4. Germline V gives CDR1 ENHRY, CDR2 SYGVKD. CDR3 DNA: TGTGCCATCAGTGAGTCGACCGGGACAGGGGGCACAGATACGCAGTATTTT. The encoded protein is CAISESTGTGGTDTQYF.

The chain has TRBV19 and TRBJ2-3; 7 bases map to TRBD2. The CDR3 extends over 16 amino acids. V lost 5 bases and J lost 0; bases outside the gene matches: 8. Germline V gives CDR1 LNHDA, CDR2 SQIVND (reference sequence). The CDR3 region has the DNA TGTGCCAGTAGTTCAACAGCGGGGTCTAGCACAGATACGCAGTATTTT. The encoded protein is CASSSTAGSSTDTQYF.

This clonotype was detected a few times. CDR3 bases: TGCGCCAGCAGCCATCCCGACACAATGAACACTGAAGCTTTCTTT. It yields the protein CASSHPDTMNTEAFF. The chain links TRBV4-1 to TRBJ1-1; no clear D. Trimming stripped 3 bases from V and 0 bases from J, with 11 bases between. Germline lookup yields CDR1 MGHRA and CDR2 YSYEKL. The CDR3 spans 15 residues.

V usage is TRBV19 and J usage is TRBJ2-7; D is possibly TRBD2 (6 bases). CDR3 length: 16 residues. Looked up from germline, CDR1 is LNHDA and CDR2 is SQIVND (reference sequence). The V gene lost 3 bases and the J gene lost 2 bases, with 17 bases spanning the gap. The CDR3 DNA reads TGTGCCAGTAGTATCCCTCATGAGGGAGGTACCTACGAGCAGTACTTC. It codes for CASSIPHEGGTYEQYF.

The table lists this clonotype with a few counts. The chain recombines TRBV3-1 with TRBJ1-6, with 7 bases matching TRBD1. With V trimmed by 4 bases and J by 7 bases, 4 bases remained unmatched. The CDR3 totals 14 residues. Germline CDR1 is LGHDT and CDR2 is YNNKEL (reference sequence). The CDR3 loop is CASSRDRENSPLHF. Written as DNA, the CDR3 is TGTGCCAGCAGCCGGGACAGAGAAAATTCACCCCTCCACTTT. Based on the CDR3 plus reference TRBV3-1 and TRBJ1-6, the full variable domain is DTAVSQTPKYLVTQMGNDKSIKCEQNLGHDTMYWYKQDSKKFLKIMFSYNNKELIINETVPNRFSPKSPDKAHLNLHINSLELGDSAVYFCASSRDRENSPLHFGNGTRLTVT.

The chain combines TRBV12-3 or TRBV12-4 with TRBJ1-6, with 7 bases lining up with TRBD1. Trimming cost V 7 bases and J 10 bases; bases outside gene matches: 13. This CDR3 contains 15 residues. The CDR3 DNA sequence: TGTGCCAGCACCACGCTCCCAGGGGGGAGCTCACCCCTCCACTTT. Its protein product is CASTTLPGGSSPLHF.

This clonotype was seen at least ten times. The rearrangement joins TRBV7-9 to TRBJ2-2, with 9 bases identical to TRBD1. The CDR3 spans 16 residues. Per germline, CDR1 SEHNR and CDR2 FQNEAQ (reference sequence). Unmatched junction bases numbered 4, after V lost 5 bases and J lost 0 bases. CDR3 protein: CASSIRQGANTGELFF. The DNA of the CDR3 is TGTGCCAGCAGCATAAGACAGGGGGCGAACACCGGGGAGCTGTTTTTT.

This clonotype showed up many times. The V gene is TRBV12-3 or TRBV12-4, the J gene TRBJ1-5; no clear D gene. This CDR3 has 16 residues. The ends were cut back, 3 bases at V and 5 bases at J, with 17 bases in the middle. The DNA of the CDR3 is TGTGCCAGCAGTTTTTTTGGGGAAACTGGGGATCAGCCCCAGCATTTT. Protein sequence: CASSFFGETGDQPQHF.

The genes are TRBV27 and TRBJ2-1; D possibly matches TRBD1 or TRBD2 (5 bases each). The CDR3 covers 16 residues. The germline gives CDR1 MNHEY, CDR2 SMNVEV (reference sequence). V dropped 4 bases and J dropped 0 bases, with 13 bases sitting between them. The CDR3 region is CASSSSRGDSYNEQFF. As DNA, the CDR3 is TGTGCCAGCAGTTCCAGCCGGGGCGACTCCTACAATGAGCAGTTCTTC.

The rearrangement links TRBV27 to TRBJ1-5; D is possibly TRBD1 (5 bases). Germline lookup yields CDR1 MNHEY and CDR2 SMNVEV (reference sequence). Trimming pared 6 bases from V and 4 bases from J, leaving 7 bases between. CDR3 length: 12 amino acids. The CDR3, as DNA: TGTGCCAGCAGGGGGCTGAATCAGCCCCAGCATTTT. Its translation: CASRGLNQPQHF.

The table lists this clonotype with a few counts. The chain couples TRBV29-1 to TRBJ2-7; D unclear. The ends were cut back, 1 base at V and 2 bases at J, with 6 bases in the middle. The CDR3 contains 12 residues. Germline values: CDR1 SQVTM, CDR2 ANQGSEA. The CDR3 loop reads CSVEVRTYEQYF. The CDR3 DNA sequence: TGCAGCGTTGAAGTCAGAACCTACGAGCAGTACTTC.

This clonotype was picked up a small number of times. The rearrangement links TRBV6-2 or TRBV6-3 to TRBJ1-2; no reliable D call. The germline V gene has CDR1 MNHEY and CDR2 SVGEGT. V was clipped by 0 bases and J by 4 bases, with 15 bases between them. The CDR3 spans 16 residues. The CDR3 spells CASSYSSQELVYGYTF. CDR3 bases: TGTGCCAGCAGTTACTCCTCCCAGGAACTTGTCTATGGCTACACCTTC.

This clonotype was counted ten times or more. The DNA for the CDR3 is TGCGCCAGCAGTGATATGGACGTACGGTACCAAGAGACCCAGTACTTC. Encoded protein: CASSDMDVRYQETQYF. J is TRBJ2-5 and V is TRBV10-1, with D unclear. V lost 3 bases and J lost 0, with 14 bases in between. The CDR3 runs 16 residues. Germline V gene sequence: CDR1 WNHNN, CDR2 SYGVQD (reference sequence).

This clonotype was counted ten times or more. The chain is built from TRBV10-3 and TRBJ2-7; TRBD1 matches at 9 bases. Per the germline V gene, CDR1 is ENHRY and CDR2 is SYGVKD. The CDR3 is 14 amino acids. V was pared by 0 bases and J by 3 bases, with 0 bases of the junction left unmatched. For the CDR3, the DNA is TGTGCCATCAGTGAGTCGACAGGGGGCTACGAGCAGTACTTC. It specifies CAISESTGGYEQYF.

The rearrangement uses TRBV9 and TRBJ2-6; 9 bases map to TRBD1. This CDR3 has 18 residues. Per germline, CDR1 SGDLS and CDR2 YYNGEE. The V segment lost 0 bases and the J segment 0 bases; nucleotides outside the gene matches: 4. The CDR3 here is CASSVAQGASSGANVLTF. The CDR3 DNA reads as TGTGCCAGCAGCGTAGCACAGGGGGCTAGCTCTGGGGCCAACGTCCTGACTTTC.

This chain joins TRBV29-1 and TRBJ1-2, with D perhaps TRBD1 (6 bases). The CDR3 length is 13 residues. With 6 bases removed from V and 4 bases from J, the gap between germline ends came to 15 bases. Per the germline V gene, CDR1 is SQVTM and CDR2 is ANQGSEA. CDR3 coding DNA: TGCAGCGTGGAGGGGGGGGCGAGCTATGGCTACACCTTC. Protein sequence: CSVEGGASYGYTF.

This clonotype has at least ten counts. The rearrangement uses TRBV4-1 and TRBJ2-7; perhaps TRBD2 as D (6 bases). The CDR3 covers 15 residues. Germline assignment: CDR1 MGHRA and CDR2 YSYEKL. V was trimmed by 2 bases and J by 0 bases, leaving 11 bases between them. The CDR3 reads CASSQLIAASYEQYF. The CDR3 DNA is TGCGCCAGCAGCCAACTAATAGCGGCCTCCTACGAGCAGTACTTC.

This clonotype occurred a few times. The CDR3 DNA is TGTGCCAGCCGGACAGGGGAGGTTTACGAGCAGTACTTC. This sequence encodes CASRTGEVYEQYF. This rearrangement joins TRBV6-2 or TRBV6-3 to TRBJ2-7, with TRBD1 matching 9 bases. CDR1 and CDR2 from the germline V gene are MNHEY and SVGEGT. Trimming took 8 bases from V and 4 from J; bases not matched to a gene: 6. The CDR3 length is 13 residues.

There are many counts of this clonotype. The chain combines TRBV27 with TRBJ2-7; D is possibly TRBD2 (6 bases). The V end lost 5 bases, the J end lost 0 bases, and 14 bases lay between the germline ends. Germline V gene lookup returns CDR1 MNHEY and CDR2 SMNVEV (reference sequence). This CDR3 is built from 15 residues. The CDR3 DNA reads as TGTGCCAGCAGTCCGGGACTCCTAAGCTCCTACGAGCAGTACTTC. It yields the protein CASSPGLLSSYEQYF.

This clonotype was detected ten times or more. The rearrangement uses TRBV24-1 and TRBJ2-1; 7 nucleotides align to TRBD1. This CDR3 comprises 15 residues. Germline CDR1 KGHDR, CDR2 SFDVKD. V dropped 4 bases and J dropped 3; count of bases not matched to a gene: 5. CDR3 DNA: TGTGCCACCAGTGACCCCCGGGACAGCTACAATGAGCAGTTCTTC. The encoded protein is CATSDPRDSYNEQFF.